The 14 T cell receptor beta chains below all came from one sample that was sequenced in a study of response to subunit inactivated influenza vaccine. MiXCR was run by TCRdb on the RT-PCR reads, yielding one entry per CDR3 protein. In the table there are around 480,000 distinct CDR3 sequences, about 15% of which are singletons. The sample was CD4+ T cells sorted from PBMCs, taken around 25 months after vaccination. The receptors stem from a man in his fifties or sixties who received an inactivated influenza vaccine.

This clonotype has more than one count but fewer than ten. The chain combines TRBV10-3 with TRBJ2-7; D is undetermined. Germline V gene sequence: CDR1 ENHRY, CDR2 SYGVKD. The CDR3 sequence is 12 residues long. Trimming took off 1 base at V and 3 bases at J, with 4 bases between the two ends. CDR3 residues: CAISEYGYEQYF. CDR3 DNA: TGTGCCATCAGTGAGTACGGCTACGAGCAGTACTTC.

This chain joins TRBV19 and TRBJ1-2; D remains ambiguous. The length of the CDR3 is 15 residues. Trimming shortened V by 4 bases and J by 0 bases, and 12 bases separated the two germline ends. Germline assignment: CDR1 LNHDA and CDR2 SQIVND (reference sequence). The CDR3 DNA reads as TGTGCCAGTAGTAGCCTCGGCTCTTCTAACTATGGCTACACCTTC. Protein: CASSSLGSSNYGYTF.

The genes are TRBV4-3 and TRBJ1-1; possibly TRBD1 for D (5 bases). CDR3 length: 12 residues. Germline-derived CDR1 and CDR2 are LGHNA and YSLEER. The V gene lost 2 bases and the J gene lost 5 bases, with 6 bases spanning the gap. The CDR3 region has the DNA TGCGCCAGCAGCCAAAAGGGGACTGAAGCTTTCTTT. As protein: CASSQKGTEAFF.

This clonotype was found a few times. Written as DNA, the CDR3 is TGTGCCAGCAGTATTGCCGGACGCCGACTCAGGGAGACCCAGTACTTC. Its translation: CASSIAGRRLRETQYF. J is TRBJ2-5 and V is TRBV3-1; D ambiguous. CDR3 length: 16 amino acids. V lost 6 bases to trimming and J lost 5 bases, with 22 bases between them. Germline CDR1 LGHDT, CDR2 YNNKEL (reference sequence).

The chain employs TRBV4-2 and TRBJ2-1; 12 nucleotides align to TRBD2. Trimming took 4 bases from V and 7 from J; bases not matched to a gene: 8. The CDR3 is 16 residues long. Germline CDR1 reads LGHNA; CDR2 reads YNFKEQ. The CDR3 protein is CASSRSSGRAKNEQFF. The DNA of the CDR3 is TGTGCCAGCAGCCGCTCTAGCGGGAGGGCCAAAAATGAGCAGTTCTTC.

There are many counts of this clonotype. The gene calls are TRBV20-1 and TRBJ2-1; D call uncertain. Trimming left V 1 base short and J 11 bases short, with 6 bases between. Germline CDR1 is DFQATT and CDR2 is SNEGSKA (reference sequence). This CDR3 is built from 10 residues. CDR3 nucleotide sequence: TGCAGTGCTAGAGCTTTTCAGCAGTTCTTC. It encodes CSARAFQQFF.

The chain has TRBV20-1 and TRBJ1-2; D possibly corresponds to TRBD1 (5 bases). V lost 1 base and J 6 bases, leaving 12 bases between the germline ends. CDR3 length: 13 residues. CDR1 is DFQATT and CDR2 is SNEGSKA in the germline V gene (reference sequence). CDR3 loop: CSARAGHLDGYTF. CDR3 nucleotide sequence: TGCAGTGCTAGAGCAGGGCACCTGGATGGCTACACCTTC.

CDR3 in amino acids: CASSRTVAGTSGYEQYF. Here the CDR3 DNA reads TGTGCCAGCAGTCGAACTGTCGCCGGGACTAGCGGCTACGAGCAGTACTTC. The chain links TRBV6-1 to TRBJ2-7, with TRBD2 identical over 11 bases. Germline CDR1 MNHNS, CDR2 SASEGT. The CDR3 is made up of 17 amino acids. V trimming: 5 bases; J trimming: 3 bases; junction bases outside the gene matches: 12.

The chain couples TRBV2 to TRBJ1-1; D ambiguous. The germline CDR1 and CDR2 sequences are SNHLY and FYNNEI. The V and J ends lost 4 bases and 0 bases respectively, with 9 bases between them. This CDR3 has 14 amino acids. The CDR3 loop is CASSVRRVNTEAFF. The CDR3 DNA sequence: TGTGCCAGCAGTGTTCGGCGGGTGAACACTGAAGCTTTCTTT.

The V call is TRBV2, the J call TRBJ2-7; 7 bases align to TRBD1. The length of the CDR3 is 13 residues. After removal of 5 bases from V and 5 bases from J, the junction contained 6 bases not matched to a gene. Per germline, CDR1 SNHLY and CDR2 FYNNEI. In DNA form, the CDR3 reads TGTGCCAGCAGTCGACAGGGTGGGCACGAGCAGTACTTC. This codes for CASSRQGGHEQYF. The full variable domain, its missing parts supplied by reference TRBV2 and TRBJ2-7, is EPEVTQTPSHQVTQMGQEVILRCVPISNHLYFYWYRQILGQKVEFLVSFYNNEISEKSEIFDDQFSVERPDGSNFTLKIRSTKLEDSAMYFCASSRQGGHEQYFGPGTRLTVT.

The CDR3 DNA follows: TGTGCCAGCAGCTTAGACAGTATTAATTCACCCCTCCACTTT. Translated: CASSLDSINSPLHF. V gene TRBV7-2 combines with J gene TRBJ1-6, with unresolved D. CDR3 length equals 14 residues. Trimming took 1 base from V and 6 from J, leaving 7 bases between them. The V gene's germline CDR1 is SGHTA and CDR2 FQGNSA. Together with reference TRBV7-2 and TRBJ1-6, the CDR3 gives the full variable domain: GAGVSQSPSNKVTEKGKDVELRCDPISGHTALYWYRQSLGQGLEFLIYFQGNSAPDKSGLPSDRFSAERTGGSVSTLTIQRTQQEDSAVYLCASSLDSINSPLHFGNGTRLTVT.

The chain combines TRBV29-1 with TRBJ1-1, with D unresolved. Germline V gene sequence: CDR1 SQVTM, CDR2 ANQGSEA. The CDR3 has 13 amino acids. The V and J ends lost 4 bases and 0 bases respectively, with 9 bases between them. The CDR3 is CSVGGIMNTEAFF. The CDR3 region has the DNA TGCAGCGTTGGAGGGATAATGAACACTGAAGCTTTCTTT.

This clonotype was counted a few times. This rearrangement joins TRBV5-1 to TRBJ2-3; 8 bases are shared with TRBD2. The trim removed 3 bases at V and 0 bases at J, leaving 6 bases unmatched. Germline-derived CDR1 and CDR2 are SGHRS and YFSETQ. CDR3 size: 16 residues. The CDR3 protein is CASSSGLADSTDTQYF. The CDR3 DNA is TGCGCCAGCAGCTCTGGACTAGCTGATAGCACAGATACGCAGTATTTT.

The genes are TRBV7-9 and TRBJ1-4; possible D gene TRBD1, 6 bases. This CDR3 is 15 amino acids long. V was cut by 2 bases and J by 7 bases, with 14 bases left in between. Per the germline V gene, CDR1 is SEHNR and CDR2 is FQNEAQ (reference sequence). The CDR3 region is CASSLLRGRGEKLFF. In DNA, the CDR3 is TGTGCCAGCAGCTTATTGCGGGGGCGAGGTGAAAAACTGTTTTTT.